The 15 T cell receptor beta chains below were found in one sample sequenced in a study of control samples from healthy donors and cancer patients. Generated by immunoSEQ multiplex PCR, the TCRdb table keeps only in-frame clones and is missing some. The data hold approximately 170,000 clones, with around 91% observed a single time. The sample taken for sequencing was blood. The receptors come from a woman between 45 and 60 years old in good health.

The chain has TRBV6-5 and TRBJ2-7; 10 positions match TRBD1. V was clipped by 2 bases and J by 7 bases; unmatched bases: 5. The CDR3 contains 14 residues. CDR1 is MNHEY, CDR2 SVGAGI, per germline. This chain's CDR3 is CASSYGTGVREQYF. The CDR3, as DNA: TGTGCCAGCAGTTACGGGACAGGGGTGAGAGAGCAGTACTTC.

The CDR3 spells CASSSGDYGYTF. The DNA for the CDR3 is TGTGCCAGCAGCTCGGGGGACTATGGCTACACCTTC. The V call is TRBV5-6, the J call TRBJ1-2, with D possibly being TRBD1 (5 bases). This CDR3 has 12 residues. The V and J ends lost 3 bases and 3 bases respectively, with 6 bases between them. Germline V lookup: CDR1 SGHDT, CDR2 YYEEEE.

This chain connects TRBV5-5 to TRBJ2-4, with D possibly called TRBD1 or TRBD2 (5 bases each). Trimming pared 4 bases from V and 7 bases from J, leaving 9 bases between. This CDR3 contains 12 residues. Germline V CDR1 and CDR2: SGHKS, YYEKEE (reference sequence). The CDR3 DNA sequence: TGTGCCAGCAGCACCGAGGGGAACATTCAGTACTTC. Amino acids: CASSTEGNIQYF.

The chain combines TRBV3-1 (or the pseudogene TRBV3-2) with TRBJ2-7; D may be TRBD1 (6 bases). Germline lookup yields CDR1 LGHDT and CDR2 YNNKEL (reference sequence). Trimming took off 2 bases at V and 2 bases at J, with 25 bases between the two ends. The CDR3 sequence is 19 residues long. CDR3 DNA: TGTGCCAGCAGCCAAAGTCCCCTGGACAGCCTCCTCATTCCCTACGAGCAGTACTTC. Translation: CASSQSPLDSLLIPYEQYF.

This clone has more than one count but fewer than ten. CDR3 bases: TGTGCCACCAGTAATTCTGCGAGCTCTGGAAACACCATATATTTT. Its translation is CATSNSASSGNTIYF. The rearrangement joins TRBV24-1 to TRBJ1-3; D is undetermined. Germline lookup yields CDR1 KGHDR and CDR2 SFDVKD. This CDR3 is built from 15 residues. The V end was cut by 6 bases, the J end by 0 bases, with 11 bases between.

This clone has a handful of counts. This chain joins TRBV4-2 and TRBJ1-4; no clear D gene. V lost 6 bases and J lost 6, with 5 bases in between. Germline V CDR1 and CDR2: LGHNA, YNFKEQ. The CDR3 loop spans 11 amino acids. CDR3 sequence reads: CASSRDEKLFF. The CDR3 DNA reads as TGTGCCAGCAGTCGAGATGAAAAACTGTTTTTT.

The chain couples TRBV7-3 to TRBJ2-1; possible D gene TRBD2, 8 bases. Trimming took 5 bases from V and 10 from J, leaving 18 bases between them. Germline V lookup: CDR1 SGHTA, CDR2 FQGTGA. This CDR3 comprises 14 residues. CDR3 nucleotide sequence: TGTGCCAGCAGCGCGGGACTAGGGGGCCAGGAGCAGTTCTTC. Translating it yields CASSAGLGGQEQFF.

The CDR3 DNA sequence: TGTGCCAGCAGTTTAGGTGGGAAACTGTTTTTT. Translated: CASSLGGKLFF. J is TRBJ1-4 and V is TRBV27, with D hard to call. The CDR3 covers 11 residues. Trimming took 2 bases from V and 11 from J, leaving 6 bases between them. Germline V CDR1 and CDR2: MNHEY, SMNVEV (reference sequence).

The chain uses TRBV7-2 and TRBJ1-1; possibly TRBD1 for D (5 bases). Trimming removed 1 base from V and 0 bases from J, with 9 bases in between. The CDR3 totals 15 residues. CDR1 and CDR2 (germline): SGHTA, FQGNSA. CDR3 residues: CASSLGAGMNTEAFF. The CDR3 nucleotides read TGTGCCAGCAGCTTAGGCGCAGGGATGAACACTGAAGCTTTCTTT.

The rearrangement links TRBV4-3 to TRBJ2-2, with unresolved D. Looked up from germline, CDR1 is LGHNA and CDR2 is YSLEER. The V end was cut by 0 bases, the J end by 0 bases, with 11 bases between. This CDR3 has 17 residues. CDR3 residues: CASSQDFTLANTGELFF. CDR3 in DNA: TGCGCCAGCAGCCAAGATTTCACTCTCGCGAACACCGGGGAGCTGTTTTTT.

The J gene is TRBJ2-7, the V gene TRBV3-1 (or the pseudogene TRBV3-2), with TRBD1 matching 9 bases. V shed 2 bases and J 7 bases; nucleotides not matched to a gene: 3. Germline assignment: CDR1 LGHDT and CDR2 YNNKEL (reference sequence). The CDR3 covers 13 residues. The CDR3: CASSQLQGAEQYF. The CDR3 nucleotides read TGTGCCAGCAGCCAACTACAGGGGGCAGAGCAGTACTTC.

The chain links TRBV7-2 to TRBJ1-4; 9 bases fit TRBD1. The CDR3 covers 15 residues. CDR1 and CDR2 (germline): SGHTA, FQGNSA. The junction had 5 bases not matched to a gene; V was cut back by 5 bases and J by 4 bases. The CDR3 reads CASSLQGAHNEKLFF. The DNA for the CDR3 is TGTGCCAGCAGCCTACAGGGGGCCCATAATGAAAAACTGTTTTTT. Looking up the rest from reference TRBV7-2 and TRBJ1-4 gives the full variable domain: GAGVSQSPSNKVTEKGKDVELRCDPISGHTALYWYRQSLGQGLEFLIYFQGNSAPDKSGLPSDRFSAERTGGSVSTLTIQRTQQEDSAVYLCASSLQGAHNEKLFFGSGTQLSVL.

The V gene is TRBV15, the J gene TRBJ1-6; D might be TRBD1 (5 bases). Germline CDR1 LNHNV, CDR2 YYDKDF (reference sequence). V shed 0 bases and J shed 7 bases, with 13 bases lying between them. This CDR3 region has 16 residues. Written as DNA, the CDR3 is TGTGCCACCAGCAGAGATTCTGAGGGGCGGAATTCACCCCTCCACTTT. This translates into CATSRDSEGRNSPLHF.

This chain links TRBV28 with TRBJ1-3; possibly TRBD1 for D (6 bases). V lost 6 bases to trimming and J lost 0 bases, with 12 bases between them. This CDR3 spans 15 amino acids. CDR1 and CDR2 from the germline V gene are MDHEN and SYDVKM. The CDR3 DNA sequence: TGTGCCAGCAGCCTGACAGGCCGCTCTGGAAACACCATATATTTT. This encodes CASSLTGRSGNTIYF.

V usage is TRBV3-1 (or the pseudogene TRBV3-2) and J usage is TRBJ2-3; 8 nucleotides agree with TRBD1. The CDR3 length is 15 residues. The V gene end was trimmed by 4 bases and the J gene end by 5 bases; junction bases not matched to a gene: 8. Germline V gives CDR1 LGHDT, CDR2 YNNKEL (reference sequence). This chain's CDR3 is CASSPTPTGGDTQYF. The CDR3 DNA sequence: TGTGCCAGCAGCCCTACACCAACAGGGGGAGATACGCAGTATTTT.